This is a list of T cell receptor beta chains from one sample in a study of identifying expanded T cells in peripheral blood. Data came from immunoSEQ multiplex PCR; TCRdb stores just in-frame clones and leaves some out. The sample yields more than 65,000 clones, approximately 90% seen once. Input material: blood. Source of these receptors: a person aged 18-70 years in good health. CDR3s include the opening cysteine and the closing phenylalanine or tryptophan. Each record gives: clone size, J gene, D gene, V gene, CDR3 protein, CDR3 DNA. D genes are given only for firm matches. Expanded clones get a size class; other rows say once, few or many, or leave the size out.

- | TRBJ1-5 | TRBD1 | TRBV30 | CAWSPGQGRDIGNQPQHF | TGTGCCTGGAGTCCAGGACAGGGGCGGGATATAGGCAATCAGCCCCAGCATTTT
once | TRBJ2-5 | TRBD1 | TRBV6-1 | CASSVGQVKETQYF | TGTGCCAGCAGTGTGGGACAGGTGAAAGAGACCCAGTACTTC
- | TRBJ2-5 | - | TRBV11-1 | CASSLQWGVETQYF | TGTGCCAGCAGCTTACAATGGGGGGTTGAGACCCAGTACTTC
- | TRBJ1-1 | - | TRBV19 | CASSPTGRTEAFF | TGTGCCAGTAGTCCCACAGGGAGGACTGAAGCTTTCTTT
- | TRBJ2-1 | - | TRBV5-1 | CASSLAALGDEQFF | TGTGCCAGCAGCTTGGCCGCCTTGGGAGATGAGCAGTTCTTC
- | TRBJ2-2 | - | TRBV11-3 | CASSLTKQSRTTGELFF | TGTGCCAGCAGCCTCACAAAACAGTCCCGTACCACCGGGGAGCTGTTTTTT
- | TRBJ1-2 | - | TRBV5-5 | CASSSERGADYGYTF | TGTGCCAGCAGCTCAGAGCGGGGGGCAGACTATGGCTACACCTTC
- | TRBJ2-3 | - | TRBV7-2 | CASSLIGTSTF | TGTGCCAGCAGCTTAATAGGGACCAGTACCTTT
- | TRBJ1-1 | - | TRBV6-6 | CASSLSNSPEAFF | TGTGCCAGCAGCCTATCCAATTCGCCAGAAGCTTTCTTT
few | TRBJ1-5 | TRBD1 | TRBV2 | CASTQGVGQPQHF | TGTGCCAGCACTCAGGGGGTCGGGCAGCCCCAGCATTTT
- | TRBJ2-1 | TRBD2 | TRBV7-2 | CASSSRLAGRSYNEQFF | TGTGCCAGCAGCAGCCGACTAGCGGGCCGCTCCTACAATGAGCAGTTCTTC
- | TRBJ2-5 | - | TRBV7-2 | CASSLGTAQQETQYF | TGTGCCAGCAGCTTAGGAACAGCGCAACAAGAGACCCAGTACTTC
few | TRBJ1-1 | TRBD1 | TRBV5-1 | CASSFKGPGQGGSGTEAFF | TGCGCCAGCAGCTTTAAAGGACCGGGACAGGGGGGATCGGGAACTGAAGCTTTCTTT
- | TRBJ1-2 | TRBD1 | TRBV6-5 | CATRPTGVWYGYTF | TGTGCCACCCGACCGACAGGGGTTTGGTATGGCTACACCTTC
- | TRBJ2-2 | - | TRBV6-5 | CASSYKNTGELFF | TGTGCCAGCAGTTACAAGAACACCGGGGAGCTGTTTTTT
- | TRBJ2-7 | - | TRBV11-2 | CASSPGYGSSYEQYF | TGTGCCAGCAGCCCCGGCTACGGCAGCTCCTACGAGCAGTACTTC
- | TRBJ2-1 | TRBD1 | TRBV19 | CASKRGPPGTGNEQFF | TGTGCCAGTAAGAGGGGTCCTCCCGGGACAGGGAATGAGCAGTTCTTC
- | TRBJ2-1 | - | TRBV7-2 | CASSFYASYNEQFF | TGTGCCAGCAGCTTTTACGCCTCCTACAATGAGCAGTTCTTC
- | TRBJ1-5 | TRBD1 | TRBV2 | CASSQTGSDQPQHF | TGTGCCAGCAGTCAGACAGGGTCGGATCAGCCCCAGCATTTT
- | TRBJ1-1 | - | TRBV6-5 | CASSQRQVPDHGAFF | TGTGCCAGCAGTCAACGACAGGTTCCGGACCACGGTGCTTTCTTT
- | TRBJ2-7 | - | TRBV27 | CASSSPGLTYEQYF | TGTGCCAGCAGTTCCCCCGGGCTCACCTACGAGCAGTACTTC
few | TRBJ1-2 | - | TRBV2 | CASSDGANYGYTF | TGTGCCAGCAGTGACGGGGCTAACTATGGCTACACCTTC
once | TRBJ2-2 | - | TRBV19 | CASSQGLDVPGELFF | TGTGCCAGTAGCCAGGGGTTAGATGTCCCCGGGGAGCTGTTTTTT
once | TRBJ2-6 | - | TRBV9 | CASSSRQGSGSGANVLTF | TGTGCCAGCAGCTCACGGCAGGGTTCTGGTTCTGGGGCCAACGTCCTGACTTTC
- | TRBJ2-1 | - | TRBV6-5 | CASPGRRREQFF | TGTGCCAGCCCCGGGAGACGGCGGGAGCAGTTCTTC
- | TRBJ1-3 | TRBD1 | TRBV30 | CACRDRGPRNSGNTIYF | TGTGCCTGTAGGGACAGGGGGCCCCGAAACTCTGGAAACACCATATATTTT
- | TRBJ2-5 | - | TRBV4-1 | CASSQEGLLQETQYF | TGCGCCAGCAGCCAAGAGGGACTTCTCCAAGAGACCCAGTACTTC
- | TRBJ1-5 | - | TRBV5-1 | CASSLGAGGNQPQHF | TGCGCCAGCAGCTTGGGGGCAGGGGGCAATCAGCCCCAGCATTTT
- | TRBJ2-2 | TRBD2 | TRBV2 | CARSRQRENGELFF | TGTGCCAGGAGCAGACAGCGGGAGAACGGGGAGCTGTTTTTT
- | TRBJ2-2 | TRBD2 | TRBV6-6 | CASKAGGGELFF | TGTGCCAGCAAAGCGGGAGGCGGGGAGCTGTTTTTT
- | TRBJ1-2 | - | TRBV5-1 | CASSFGGDYGYTF | TGCGCCAGCAGCTTTGGGGGAGACTATGGCTACACCTTC
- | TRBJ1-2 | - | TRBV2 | CASSEEGKLYGYTF | TGTGCCAGCAGTGAAGAAGGAAAACTCTATGGCTACACCTTC
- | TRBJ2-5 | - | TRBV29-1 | CSVGQLGETQYF | TGCAGCGTTGGACAGTTGGGAGAGACCCAGTACTTC
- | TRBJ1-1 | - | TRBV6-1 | CASSEPLRGINEAFF | TGTGCCAGCAGTGAACCATTGCGAGGGATTAATGAAGCTTTCTTT
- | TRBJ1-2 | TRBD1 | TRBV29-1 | CSVQRDRADGYTF | TGCAGCGTCCAACGGGACAGGGCGGATGGCTACACCTTC
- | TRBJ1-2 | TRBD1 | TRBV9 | CASSVERGQGVHGYTF | TGTGCCAGCAGCGTAGAGAGAGGACAGGGGGTGCATGGCTACACCTTC
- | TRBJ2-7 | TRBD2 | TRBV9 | CASNTSSPGGPQYF | TGTGCCAGCAACACCTCCTCGCCGGGGGGTCCGCAGTACTTC
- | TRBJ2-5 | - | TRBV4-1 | CASSQDPGPGRETQYF | TGCGCCAGCAGCCAAGATCCGGGGCCCGGACGGGAGACCCAGTACTTC
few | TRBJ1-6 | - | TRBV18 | CASSQTDPSSYNSPLHF | TGTGCCAGCTCACAGACAGACCCGAGCTCCTATAATTCACCCCTCCACTTT
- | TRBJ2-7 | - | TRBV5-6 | CASSLGAVPGPYF | TGTGCCAGCAGCTTGGGGGCGGTACCAGGGCCGTACTTC
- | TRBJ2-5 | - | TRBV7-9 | CASSLLDSRETQYF | TGTGCCAGCAGCTTATTAGATAGTCGAGAGACCCAGTACTTC
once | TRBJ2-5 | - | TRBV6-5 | CASSYQGPPGTQYF | TGTGCCAGCAGTTACCAGGGACCCCCTGGGACCCAGTACTTC
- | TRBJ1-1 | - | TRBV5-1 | CASSSKFLNTEAFF | TGCGCCAGCAGCTCCAAGTTTCTTAACACTGAAGCTTTCTTT
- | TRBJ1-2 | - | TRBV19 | CASSLSIAAFGYTF | TGTGCCAGTAGTCTCTCTATCGCCGCCTTTGGCTACACCTTC
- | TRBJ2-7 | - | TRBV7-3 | CASSLGNREQYF | TGTGCCAGCAGCTTAGGGAACCGCGAGCAGTACTTC
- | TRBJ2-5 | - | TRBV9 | CASSPQDGSQETQYF | TGTGCCAGCAGCCCCCAGGACGGCAGCCAAGAGACCCAGTACTTC
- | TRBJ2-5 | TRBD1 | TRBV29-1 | CSVEDRGTGEETQYF | TGCAGCGTTGAAGATCGGGGGACAGGCGAAGAGACCCAGTACTTC